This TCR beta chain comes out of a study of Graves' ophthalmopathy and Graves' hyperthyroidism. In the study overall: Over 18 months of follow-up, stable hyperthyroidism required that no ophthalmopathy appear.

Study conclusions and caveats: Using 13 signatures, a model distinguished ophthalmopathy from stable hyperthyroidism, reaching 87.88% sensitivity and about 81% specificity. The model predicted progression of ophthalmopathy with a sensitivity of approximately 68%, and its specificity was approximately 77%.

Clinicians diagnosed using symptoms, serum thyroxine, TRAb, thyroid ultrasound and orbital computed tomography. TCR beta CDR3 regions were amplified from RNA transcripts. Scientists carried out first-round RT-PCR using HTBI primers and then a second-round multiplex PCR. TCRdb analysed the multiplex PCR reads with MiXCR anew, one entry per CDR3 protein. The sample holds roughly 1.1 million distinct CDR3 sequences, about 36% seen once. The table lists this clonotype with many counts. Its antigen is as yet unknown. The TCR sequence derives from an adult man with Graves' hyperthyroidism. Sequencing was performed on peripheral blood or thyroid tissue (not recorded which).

The CDR3 DNA follows: TGTGCCACCAGCAACCATGGAAAACTGTTTTTT. It encodes CATSNHGKLFF. The J gene is TRBJ1-4, the V gene TRBV15; D is unclear. The ends were cut back, 4 bases at V and 10 bases at J, with 7 bases in the middle. Germline CDR1 reads LNHNV; CDR2 reads YYDKDF (reference sequence). This CDR3 region has 11 residues.